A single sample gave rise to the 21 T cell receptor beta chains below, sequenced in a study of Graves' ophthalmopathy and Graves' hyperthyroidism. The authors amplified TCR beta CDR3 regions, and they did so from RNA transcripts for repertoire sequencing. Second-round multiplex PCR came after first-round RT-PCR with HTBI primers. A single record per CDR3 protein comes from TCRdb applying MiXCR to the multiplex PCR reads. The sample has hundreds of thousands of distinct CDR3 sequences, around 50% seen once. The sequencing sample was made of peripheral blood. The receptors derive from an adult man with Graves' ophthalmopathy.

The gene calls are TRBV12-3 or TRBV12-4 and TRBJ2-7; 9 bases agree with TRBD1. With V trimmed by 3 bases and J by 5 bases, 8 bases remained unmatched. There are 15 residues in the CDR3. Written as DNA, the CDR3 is TGTGCCAGCAGTTTCGGGACAGGGCTCTCTCACGAGCAGTACTTC. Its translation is CASSFGTGLSHEQYF.

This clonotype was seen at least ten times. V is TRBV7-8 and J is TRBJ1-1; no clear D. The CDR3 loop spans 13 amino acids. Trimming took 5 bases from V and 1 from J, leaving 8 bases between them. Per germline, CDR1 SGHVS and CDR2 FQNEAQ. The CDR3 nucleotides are TGTGCCAGCAGCATTACAGAGAACACTGAAGCTTTCTTT. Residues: CASSITENTEAFF.

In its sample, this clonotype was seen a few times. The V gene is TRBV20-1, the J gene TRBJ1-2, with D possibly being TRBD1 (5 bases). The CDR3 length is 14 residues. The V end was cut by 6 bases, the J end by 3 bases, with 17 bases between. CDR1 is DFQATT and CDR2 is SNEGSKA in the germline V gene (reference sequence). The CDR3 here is CSASRDLRDYGYTF. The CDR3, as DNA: TGCAGTGCGAGCCGGGACTTGCGGGACTATGGCTACACCTTC.

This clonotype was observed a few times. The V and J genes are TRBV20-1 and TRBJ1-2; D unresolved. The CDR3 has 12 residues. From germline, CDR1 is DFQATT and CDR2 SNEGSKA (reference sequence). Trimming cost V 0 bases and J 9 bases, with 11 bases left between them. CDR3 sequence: CSARDVVTSYTF. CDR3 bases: TGCAGTGCTAGAGATGTGGTTACGAGCTACACCTTC.

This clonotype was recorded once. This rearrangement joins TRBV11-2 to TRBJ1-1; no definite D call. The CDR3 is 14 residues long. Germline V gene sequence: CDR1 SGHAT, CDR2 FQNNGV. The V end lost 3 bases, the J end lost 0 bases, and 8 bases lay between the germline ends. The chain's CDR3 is CASSFSGLNTEAFF. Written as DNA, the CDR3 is TGTGCCAGCAGCTTCTCCGGGTTGAACACTGAAGCTTTCTTT. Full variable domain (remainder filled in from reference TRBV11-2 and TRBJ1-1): EAGVAQSPRYKIIEKRQSVAFWCNPISGHATLYWYQQILGQGPKLLIQFQNNGVVDDSQLPKDRFSAERLKGVDSTLKIQPAKLEDSAVYLCASSFSGLNTEAFFGQGTRLTVV.

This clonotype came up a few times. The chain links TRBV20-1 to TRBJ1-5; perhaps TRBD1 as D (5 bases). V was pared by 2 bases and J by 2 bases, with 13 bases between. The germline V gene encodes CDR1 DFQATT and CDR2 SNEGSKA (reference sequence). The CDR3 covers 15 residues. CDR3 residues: CSARILGDGNQPQHF. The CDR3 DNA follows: TGCAGTGCTAGAATACTGGGGGACGGCAATCAGCCCCAGCATTTT.

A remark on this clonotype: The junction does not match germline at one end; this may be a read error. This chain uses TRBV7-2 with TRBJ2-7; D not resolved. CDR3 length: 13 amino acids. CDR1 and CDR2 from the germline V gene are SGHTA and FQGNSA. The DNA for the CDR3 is TGCGCCAGCAGCCTATACCCCGCCTACGAGCAGTACTTC. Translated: CASSLYPAYEQYF.

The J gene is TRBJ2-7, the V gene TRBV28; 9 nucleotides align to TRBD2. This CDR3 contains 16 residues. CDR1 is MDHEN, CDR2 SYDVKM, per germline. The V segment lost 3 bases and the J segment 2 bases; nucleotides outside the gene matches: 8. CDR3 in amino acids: CASSFPGAGGAYEQYF. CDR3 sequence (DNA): TGTGCCAGCAGTTTCCCCGGAGCGGGAGGAGCCTACGAGCAGTACTTC.

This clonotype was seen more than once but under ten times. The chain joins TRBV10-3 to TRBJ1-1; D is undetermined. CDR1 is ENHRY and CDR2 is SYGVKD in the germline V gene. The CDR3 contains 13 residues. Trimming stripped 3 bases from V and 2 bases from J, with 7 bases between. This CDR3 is CAISEQTNTEAFF. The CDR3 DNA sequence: TGTGCCATCAGTGAACAGACAAACACTGAAGCTTTCTTT.

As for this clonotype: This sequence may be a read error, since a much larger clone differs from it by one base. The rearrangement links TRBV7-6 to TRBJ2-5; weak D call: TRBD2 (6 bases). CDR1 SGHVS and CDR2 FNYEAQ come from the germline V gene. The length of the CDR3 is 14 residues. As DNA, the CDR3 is TGTGCCTGCAGCTTAGCTGGGGGAGGAGAGACCCAGTACTTC. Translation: CACSLAGGGETQYF.

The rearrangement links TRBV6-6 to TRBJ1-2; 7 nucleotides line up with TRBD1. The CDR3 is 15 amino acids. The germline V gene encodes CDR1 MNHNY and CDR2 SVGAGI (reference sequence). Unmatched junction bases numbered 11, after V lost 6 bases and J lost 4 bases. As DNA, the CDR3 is TGTGCCAGCAGGGCAACCAGGGGGGGATTCTATGGCTACACCTTC. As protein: CASRATRGGFYGYTF.

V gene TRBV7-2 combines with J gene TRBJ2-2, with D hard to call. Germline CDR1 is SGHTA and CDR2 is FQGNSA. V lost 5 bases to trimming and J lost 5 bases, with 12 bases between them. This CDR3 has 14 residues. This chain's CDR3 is CASSPESWTGELFF. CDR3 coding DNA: TGTGCCAGCAGCCCTGAGAGTTGGACCGGGGAGCTGTTTTTT. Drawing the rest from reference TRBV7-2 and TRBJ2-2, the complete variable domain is GAGVSQSPSNKVTEKGKDVELRCDPISGHTALYWYRQSLGQGLEFLIYFQGNSAPDKSGLPSDRFSAERTGGSVSTLTIQRTQQEDSAVYLCASSPESWTGELFFGEGSRLTVL.

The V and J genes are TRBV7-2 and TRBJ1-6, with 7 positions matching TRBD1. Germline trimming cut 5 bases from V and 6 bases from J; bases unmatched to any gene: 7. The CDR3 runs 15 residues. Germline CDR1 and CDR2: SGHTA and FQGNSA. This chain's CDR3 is CASSARDRRNSPLHF. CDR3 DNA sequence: TGTGCCAGCAGCGCCCGGGACAGACGTAATTCACCCCTCCACTTT.

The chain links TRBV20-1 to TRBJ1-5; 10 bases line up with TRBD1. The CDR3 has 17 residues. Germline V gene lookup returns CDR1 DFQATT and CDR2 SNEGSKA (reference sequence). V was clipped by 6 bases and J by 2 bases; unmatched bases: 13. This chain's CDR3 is CSALGQGVGGGNQPQHF. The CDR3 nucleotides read TGCAGTGCCCTCGGACAGGGGGTAGGAGGGGGCAATCAGCCCCAGCATTTT.

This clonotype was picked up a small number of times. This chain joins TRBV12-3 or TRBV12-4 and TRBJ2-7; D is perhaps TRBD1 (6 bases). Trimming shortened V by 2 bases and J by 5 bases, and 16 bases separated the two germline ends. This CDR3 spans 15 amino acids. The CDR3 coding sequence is TGTGCCAGCAGTTTATCCCCACAGGGTAACGACGAGCAGTACTTC. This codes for CASSLSPQGNDEQYF.

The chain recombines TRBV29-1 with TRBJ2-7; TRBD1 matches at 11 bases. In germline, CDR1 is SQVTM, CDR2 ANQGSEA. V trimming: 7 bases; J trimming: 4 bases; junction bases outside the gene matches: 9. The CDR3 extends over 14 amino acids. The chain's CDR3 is CSGQPGQGGYEQYF. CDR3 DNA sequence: TGCAGCGGCCAACCGGGACAGGGGGGGTACGAGCAGTACTTC.

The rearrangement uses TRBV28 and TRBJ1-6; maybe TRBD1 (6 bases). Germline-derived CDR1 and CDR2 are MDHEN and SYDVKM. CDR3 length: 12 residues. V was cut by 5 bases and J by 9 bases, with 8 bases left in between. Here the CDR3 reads CASSVRGSPLHF. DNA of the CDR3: TGTGCCAGCAGTGTCAGGGGTTCACCCCTCCACTTT. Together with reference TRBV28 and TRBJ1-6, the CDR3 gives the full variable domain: DVKVTQSSRYLVKRTGEKVFLECVQDMDHENMFWYRQDPGLGLRLIYFSYDVKMKEKGDIPEGYSVSREKKERFSLILESASTNQTSMYLCASSVRGSPLHFGNGTRLTVT.

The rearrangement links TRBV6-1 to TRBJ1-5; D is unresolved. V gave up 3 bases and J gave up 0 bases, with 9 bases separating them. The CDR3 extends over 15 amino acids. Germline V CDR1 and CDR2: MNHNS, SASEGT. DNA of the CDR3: TGTGCCAGCAGTGATAAAGGTGTTAGCAATCAGCCCCAGCATTTT. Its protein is CASSDKGVSNQPQHF.

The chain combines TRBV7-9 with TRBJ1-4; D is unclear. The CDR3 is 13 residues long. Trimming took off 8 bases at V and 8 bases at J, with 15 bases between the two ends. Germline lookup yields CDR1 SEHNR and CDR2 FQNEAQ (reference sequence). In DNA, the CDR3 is TGTGCCAGCCGCCGGGGTCCGGACGAAAAACTGTTTTTT. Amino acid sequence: CASRRGPDEKLFF.

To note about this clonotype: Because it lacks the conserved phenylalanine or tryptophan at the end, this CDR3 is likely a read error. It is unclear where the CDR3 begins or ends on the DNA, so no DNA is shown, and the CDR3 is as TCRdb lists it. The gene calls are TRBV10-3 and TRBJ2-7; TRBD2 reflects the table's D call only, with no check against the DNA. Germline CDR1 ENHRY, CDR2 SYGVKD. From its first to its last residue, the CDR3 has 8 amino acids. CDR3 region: CAISEGSG.

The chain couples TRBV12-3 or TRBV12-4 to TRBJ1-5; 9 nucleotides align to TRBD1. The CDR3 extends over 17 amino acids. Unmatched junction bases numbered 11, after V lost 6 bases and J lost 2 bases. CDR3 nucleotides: TGTGCCAGCAGGGCCGCGGGGGACAGGGAGCGCAATCAGCCCCAGCATTTT. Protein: CASRAAGDRERNQPQHF.